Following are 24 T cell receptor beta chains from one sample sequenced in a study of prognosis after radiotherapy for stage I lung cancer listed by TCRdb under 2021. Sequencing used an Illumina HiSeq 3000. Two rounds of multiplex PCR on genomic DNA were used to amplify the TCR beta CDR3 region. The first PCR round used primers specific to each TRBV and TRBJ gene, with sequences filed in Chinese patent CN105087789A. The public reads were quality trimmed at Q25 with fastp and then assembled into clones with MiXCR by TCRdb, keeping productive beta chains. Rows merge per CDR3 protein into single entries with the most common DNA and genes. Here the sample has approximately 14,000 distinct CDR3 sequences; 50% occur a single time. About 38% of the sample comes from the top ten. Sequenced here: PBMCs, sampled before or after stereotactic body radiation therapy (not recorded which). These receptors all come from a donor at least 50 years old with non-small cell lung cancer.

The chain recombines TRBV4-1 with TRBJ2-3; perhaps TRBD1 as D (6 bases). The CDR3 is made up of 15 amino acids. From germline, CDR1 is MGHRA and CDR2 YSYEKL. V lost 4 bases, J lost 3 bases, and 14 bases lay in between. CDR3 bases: TGCGCCAGCAGCCTGCAGGGGCTCAGGACAGATACGCAGTATTTT. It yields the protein CASSLQGLRTDTQYF.

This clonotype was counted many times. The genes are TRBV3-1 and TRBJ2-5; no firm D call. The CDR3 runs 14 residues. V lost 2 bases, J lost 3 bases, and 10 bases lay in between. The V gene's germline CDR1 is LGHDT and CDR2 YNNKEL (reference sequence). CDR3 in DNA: TGTGCCAGCAGCCAAATCTTCCAGGAAGAGACCCAGTACTTC. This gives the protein CASSQIFQEETQYF.

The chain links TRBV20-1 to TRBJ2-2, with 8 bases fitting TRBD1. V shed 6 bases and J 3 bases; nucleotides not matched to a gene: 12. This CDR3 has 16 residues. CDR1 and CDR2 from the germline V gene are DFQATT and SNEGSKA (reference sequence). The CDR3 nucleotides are TGCAGTGCCCCGGGGCAGGGGGCCCCTTACACCGGGGAGCTGTTTTTT. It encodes CSAPGQGAPYTGELFF.

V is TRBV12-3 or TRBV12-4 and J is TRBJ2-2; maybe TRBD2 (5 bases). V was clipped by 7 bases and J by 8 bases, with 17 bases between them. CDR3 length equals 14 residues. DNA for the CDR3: TGTGCCAGCATAGGGCAGGCGGGTAAAGGGGAGCTGTTTTTT. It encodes CASIGQAGKGELFF.

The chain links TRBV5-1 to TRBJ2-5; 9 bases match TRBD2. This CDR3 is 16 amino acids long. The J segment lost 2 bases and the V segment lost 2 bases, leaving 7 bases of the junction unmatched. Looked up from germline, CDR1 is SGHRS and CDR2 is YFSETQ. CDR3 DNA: TGCGCCAGCAGCTTAGTGGCTAGCGGGGATCAAGAGACCCAGTACTTC. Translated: CASSLVASGDQETQYF.

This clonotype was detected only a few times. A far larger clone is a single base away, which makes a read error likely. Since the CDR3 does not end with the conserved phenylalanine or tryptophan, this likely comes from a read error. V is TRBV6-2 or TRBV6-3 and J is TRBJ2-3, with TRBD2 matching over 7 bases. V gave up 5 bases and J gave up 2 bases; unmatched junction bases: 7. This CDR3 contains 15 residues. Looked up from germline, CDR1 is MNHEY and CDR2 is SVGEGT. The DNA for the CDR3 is TGTGCCAGCAGTGACGGCGGGAGAGACACAGATACGCAGTATTCT. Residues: CASSDGGRDTDTQYS.

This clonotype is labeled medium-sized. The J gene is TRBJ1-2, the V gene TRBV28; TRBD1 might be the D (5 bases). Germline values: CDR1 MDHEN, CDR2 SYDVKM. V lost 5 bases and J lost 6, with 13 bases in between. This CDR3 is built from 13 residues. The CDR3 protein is CASSKDTGHGYTF. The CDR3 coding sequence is TGTGCCAGCAGTAAGGACACGGGGCATGGCTACACCTTC.

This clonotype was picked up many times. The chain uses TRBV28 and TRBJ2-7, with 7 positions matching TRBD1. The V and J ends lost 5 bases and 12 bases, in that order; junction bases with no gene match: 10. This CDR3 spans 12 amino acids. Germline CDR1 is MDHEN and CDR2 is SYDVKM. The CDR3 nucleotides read TGTGCCAGCAGTATCCCCGGGACAGTTGGGTACTTC. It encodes CASSIPGTVGYF.

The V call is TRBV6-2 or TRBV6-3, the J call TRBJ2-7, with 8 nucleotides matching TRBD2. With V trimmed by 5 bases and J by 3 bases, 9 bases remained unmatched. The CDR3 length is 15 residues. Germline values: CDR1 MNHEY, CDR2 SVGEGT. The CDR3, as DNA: TGTGCCAGCAGTCTCGTTAGCGGGGCCGTCTACGAGCAGTACTTC. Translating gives CASSLVSGAVYEQYF.

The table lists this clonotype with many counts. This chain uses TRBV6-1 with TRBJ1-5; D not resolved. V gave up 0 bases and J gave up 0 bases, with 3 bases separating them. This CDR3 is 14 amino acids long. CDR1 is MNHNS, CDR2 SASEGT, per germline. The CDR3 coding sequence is TGTGCCAGCAGTGAAGCGGGTAGCAATCAGCCCCAGCATTTT. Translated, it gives CASSEAGSNQPQHF.

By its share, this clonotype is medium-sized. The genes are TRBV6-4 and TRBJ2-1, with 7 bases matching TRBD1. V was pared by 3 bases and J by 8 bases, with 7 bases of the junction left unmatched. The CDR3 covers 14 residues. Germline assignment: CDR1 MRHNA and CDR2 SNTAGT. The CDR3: CASSERGQDDEQFF. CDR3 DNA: TGTGCCAGCAGTGAAAGGGGGCAAGATGATGAGCAGTTCTTC.

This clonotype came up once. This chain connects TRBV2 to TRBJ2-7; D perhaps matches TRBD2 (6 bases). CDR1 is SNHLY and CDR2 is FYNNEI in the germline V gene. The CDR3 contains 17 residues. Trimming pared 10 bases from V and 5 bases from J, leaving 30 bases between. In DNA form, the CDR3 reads TGTGCCATAGGCGGGAATCGTGCAGACGCAGCAATTGACGAGCAGTACTTC. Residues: CAIGGNRADAAIDEQYF. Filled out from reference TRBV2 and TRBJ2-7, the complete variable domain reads EPEVTQTPSHQVTQMGQEVILRCVPISNHLYFYWYRQILGQKVEFLVSFYNNEISEKSEIFDDQFSVERPDGSNFTLKIRSTKLEDSAMYFCAIGGNRADAAIDEQYFGPGTRLTVT.

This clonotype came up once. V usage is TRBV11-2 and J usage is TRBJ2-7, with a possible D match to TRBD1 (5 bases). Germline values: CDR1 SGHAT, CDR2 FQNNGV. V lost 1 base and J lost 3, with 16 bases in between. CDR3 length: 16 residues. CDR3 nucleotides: TGTGCCAGCAGCTTAGTAGCAAGGGGCAGCTTCTACGAGCAGTACTTC. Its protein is CASSLVARGSFYEQYF.

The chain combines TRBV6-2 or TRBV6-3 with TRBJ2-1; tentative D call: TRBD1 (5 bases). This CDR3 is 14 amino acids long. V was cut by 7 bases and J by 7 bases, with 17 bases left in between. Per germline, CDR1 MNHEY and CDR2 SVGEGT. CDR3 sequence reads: CASTQLGLLNEQFF. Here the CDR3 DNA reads TGTGCCAGCACCCAACTGGGGCTTCTGAATGAGCAGTTCTTC.

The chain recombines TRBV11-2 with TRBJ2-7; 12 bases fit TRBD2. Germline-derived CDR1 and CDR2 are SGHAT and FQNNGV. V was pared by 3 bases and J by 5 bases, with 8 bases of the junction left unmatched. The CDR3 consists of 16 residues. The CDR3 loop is CASSLGLAGGPNEQYF. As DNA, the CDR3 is TGTGCCAGCAGCTTGGGCCTAGCGGGAGGGCCCAACGAGCAGTACTTC.

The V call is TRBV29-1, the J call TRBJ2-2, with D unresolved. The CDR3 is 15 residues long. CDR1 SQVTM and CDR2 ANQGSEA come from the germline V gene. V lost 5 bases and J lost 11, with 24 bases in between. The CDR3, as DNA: TGCAGCGTTCTAGAAGAGGTGGCAGATCCGCGAGAGCTGTTTTTT. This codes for CSVLEEVADPRELFF.

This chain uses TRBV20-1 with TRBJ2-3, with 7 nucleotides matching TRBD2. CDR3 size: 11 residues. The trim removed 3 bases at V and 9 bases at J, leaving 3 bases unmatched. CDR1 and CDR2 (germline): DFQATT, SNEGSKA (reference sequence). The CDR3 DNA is TGCAGTGCTAGGACTAGCCTAACGCAGTATTTT. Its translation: CSARTSLTQYF.

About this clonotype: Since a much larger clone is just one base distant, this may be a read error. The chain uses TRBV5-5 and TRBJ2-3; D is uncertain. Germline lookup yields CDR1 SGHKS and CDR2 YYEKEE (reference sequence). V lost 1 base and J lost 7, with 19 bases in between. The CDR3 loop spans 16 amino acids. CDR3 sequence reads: CASSLWSGSVTYTQYF. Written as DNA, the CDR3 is TGTGCCAGCAGCTTGTGGTCAGGCTCCGTAACATATACGCAGTATTTT.

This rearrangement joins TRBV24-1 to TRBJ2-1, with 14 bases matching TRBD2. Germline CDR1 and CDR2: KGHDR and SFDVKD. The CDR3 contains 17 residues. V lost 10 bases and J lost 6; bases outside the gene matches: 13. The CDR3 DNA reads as TGTGCCACTAGCGATACTACGGGACTAGCGGGAGTCAATGAGCAGTTCTTC. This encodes CATSDTTGLAGVNEQFF.

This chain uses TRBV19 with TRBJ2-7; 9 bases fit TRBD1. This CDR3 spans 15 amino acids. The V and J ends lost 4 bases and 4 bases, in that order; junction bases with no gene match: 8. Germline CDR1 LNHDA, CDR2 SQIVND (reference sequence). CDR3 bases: TGTGCCAGTAGTAATTCCGGGACAGGGTCTTACGAGCAGTACTTC. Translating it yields CASSNSGTGSYEQYF.

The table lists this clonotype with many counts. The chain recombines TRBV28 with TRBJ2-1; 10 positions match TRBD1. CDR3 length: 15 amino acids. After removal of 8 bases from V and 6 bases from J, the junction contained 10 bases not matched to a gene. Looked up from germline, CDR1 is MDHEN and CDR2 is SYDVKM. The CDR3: CASGPGQGFFNEQFF. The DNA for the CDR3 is TGTGCCAGCGGACCGGGACAGGGGTTTTTCAATGAGCAGTTCTTC.

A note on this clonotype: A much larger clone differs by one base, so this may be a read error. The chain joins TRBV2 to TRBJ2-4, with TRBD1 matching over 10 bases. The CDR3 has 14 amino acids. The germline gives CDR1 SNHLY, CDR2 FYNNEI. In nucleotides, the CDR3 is TGTGCCAGCAGCCCCGACAGGGGGCGAAACACTCAGTACTTC. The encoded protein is CASSPDRGRNTQYF.

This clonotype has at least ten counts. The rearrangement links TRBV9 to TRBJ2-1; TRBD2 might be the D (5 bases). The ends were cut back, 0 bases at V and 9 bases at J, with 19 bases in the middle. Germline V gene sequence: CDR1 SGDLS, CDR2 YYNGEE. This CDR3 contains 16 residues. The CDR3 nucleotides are TGTGCCAGCAGCGTAGCCCCGGACTTCGCCCGGGGTGAGCAGTTCTTC. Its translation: CASSVAPDFARGEQFF.

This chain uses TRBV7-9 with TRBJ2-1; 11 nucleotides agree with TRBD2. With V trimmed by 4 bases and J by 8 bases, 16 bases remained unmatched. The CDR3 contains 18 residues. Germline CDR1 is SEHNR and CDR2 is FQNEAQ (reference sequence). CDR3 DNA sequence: TGTGCCAGCAGCTCCCAAGGCCCACTAGCGGGAGCGAGGGATGAGCAGTTCTTC. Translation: CASSSQGPLAGARDEQFF.